Listed below are T cell receptor beta chains from one sample, sequenced in a study of Graves' ophthalmopathy and Graves' hyperthyroidism. Using its own MiXCR run on the multiplex PCR reads, TCRdb lists one record per CDR3 protein. Of roughly 400,000 distinct CDR3 sequences in the sample, about a sixth were seen once. Specimen: peripheral blood. The receptors shown here come from an adult woman with stable Graves' hyperthyroidism. Both conserved end residues are part of each CDR3. A D gene is named only where the DNA matches it firmly. Clone size reads once, few, many, or a class if the clone is expanded.

clone size,V gene,J gene,D gene,CDR3 DNA,CDR3 protein
many,TRBV6-1,TRBJ1-5,NA,TGTGCCAGCAGTGGAACAGCGTTTAGCAATCAGCCCCAGCATTTT,CASSGTAFSNQPQHF
many,TRBV6-1,TRBJ2-7,NA,TGTGCCAGCATGGGCGCTCCTGGGAACTACGAGCAGTACTTC,CASMGAPGNYEQYF
many,TRBV27,TRBJ2-5,NA,TGTGCCAGCGGAGGGAGTGTGGCGTGGGAGACCCAGTACTTC,CASGGSVAWETQYF
many,TRBV28,TRBJ1-1,NA,TGTGCCAGCAGGCGGAGGTGGAACACTGAAGCTTTCTTT,CASRRRWNTEAFF
many,TRBV20-1,TRBJ1-1,NA,TGCAGTGCTAGAGATCTTCTTAGTCGGAGCGGGGGGACTGAAGCTTTCTTT,CSARDLLSRSGGTEAFF
many,TRBV20-1,TRBJ1-3,NA,TGCAGTGCCCAACGGGACATGGGTAGAAACACCATATATTTT,CSAQRDMGRNTIYF
many,TRBV12-3/TRBV12-4,TRBJ2-7,TRBD2,TGTGCCAGCAGTTCGGATCCCCGGACTAGCGGGGGGTTGTACGAGCAGTACTTC,CASSSDPRTSGGLYEQYF
many,TRBV5-1,TRBJ2-7,NA,TGCGCCAGCAGCTTGGTGGGAACAATTGGCGAGCAGTACTTC,CASSLVGTIGEQYF
few,TRBV20-1,TRBJ1-1,TRBD1,TGCAGTGCACCTACCCCCGGGACAGGGAACACTGAAGCTTTCTTT,CSAPTPGTGNTEAFF
many,TRBV6-6,TRBJ2-2,TRBD1,TGTGCCAGCAGGCACCGGGACAGGGGCATCCTGGTGGACACCGGGGAGCTGTTTTTT,CASRHRDRGILVDTGELFF
many,TRBV20-1,TRBJ1-1,NA,TGCAGTGCTACGACAAACACTGAAGCTTTCTTT,CSATTNTEAFF
many,TRBV11-3,TRBJ1-1,NA,TGTGCCAGCAGCTTAGAGGGGGGCTCCGCTTTCTTT,CASSLEGGSAFF
many,TRBV2,TRBJ2-5,TRBD1,TGTGCCAGCAGTGACAGGGGGCATCAAGAGACCCAGTACTTC,CASSDRGHQETQYF
many,TRBV2,TRBJ1-1,TRBD1,TGTGCCAGAGAGGACAGGGGGATGAACACTGAAGCTTTCTTT,CAREDRGMNTEAFF